The clone carrying this T cell receptor (beta chain) was recorded many times. Trimming left V 5 bases short and J 5 bases short, with 6 bases between. Looked up from germline, CDR1 is SGHNT and CDR2 is YENEEA. There are 12 residues in the CDR3. The sample originates from a study of T cells after posttransplantation cyclophosphamide. The protocol was immunoSEQ multiplex PCR, while the TCRdb copy is restricted to in-frame clones and leaves out a portion. Listed for the sample are some 16,000 clones, none seen a single time. Cyclophosphamide on days +3 and +4 followed busulfan-fludarabine conditioning and a marrow graft.

The origin of this receptor is a female patient aged 25-40 years who received an allogeneic stem cell transplant from a related donor, was CMV-positive, and had no GVHD. Some T cells may trace back to the graft donor. The sample in question was PBMCs, obtained after allogeneic stem cell transplant with posttransplant cyclophosphamide. The chain links TRBV11-3 to TRBJ2-2; possible D gene TRBD2, 5 bases. CDR3 nucleotide sequence: TGTGCCAGCAGCCGGGAAACCGGGGAGCTGTTTTTT. Encoded protein: CASSRETGELFF.